These T cell receptor beta chains were read from a single sample in a study of shared clonotypes between healthy human individuals. Sequencing was performed with immunoSEQ multiplex PCR; in TCRdb, only in-frame clones are kept and a portion is missing. The repertoire holds roughly 640,000 clones, with roughly 97% as singletons. The sequenced material came from naive CD4+ T cells sorted from blood. These receptors all come from a woman aged 30 to 39 in good health. The CDR3 runs from the conserved cysteine through the conserved F or W. A D gene is named only where the DNA matches it firmly. Part of the rows lack a size; the others show once, few, many or a class for expanded clones.

TRBJ2-5 NA NA TRBV4-1 TGCGCCAGCAGCCAAGACGTGACCCAAATCAAGCAGTACTTC CASSQDVTQIKQYF
TRBJ2-1 NA NA TRBV6-6 TGTGCCAGCAGCAGCGGGCTTGAGCAGTTCTTC CASSSGLEQFF
TRBJ2-7 TRBD2 NA TRBV10-3 TGTGCCATCAGCAATGGGACTAGCGGGCACTACGAGCAGTACTTC CAISNGTSGHYEQYF
TRBJ2-7 NA NA TRBV7-8 TGTGCCAGCAGCTTAGCTAGCGTGAGTGACGAGCAGTACTTC CASSLASVSDEQYF
TRBJ1-2 NA NA TRBV28 TGTGCCAGCAGTTCTTACAGTCGTGGCTACACCTTC CASSSYSRGYTF
TRBJ1-3 NA NA TRBV9 TGTGCCAGCAGCGTAGAACCGTCCCTCGCTGGAAACACCATATATTTT CASSVEPSLAGNTIYF
TRBJ1-1 TRBD1 NA TRBV10-3 TGTGCCATCAGTGAGCAGGGGGCGGGGCTGGGCACTGAAGCTTTCTTT CAISEQGAGLGTEAFF
TRBJ2-7 TRBD1 NA TRBV10-3 TGTGCCATCAGCGATGACAGGGACTACGAGCAGTACTTC CAISDDRDYEQYF
TRBJ2-3 TRBD2 NA TRBV28 TGTGCCAGCAGTCCGGGGACTAGCGGCACAGATACGCAGTATTTT CASSPGTSGTDTQYF
TRBJ1-5 TRBD1 NA TRBV28 TGTGCCAGCATCGAACGACAGGGGAGGCAGCCCCAGCATTTT CASIERQGRQPQHF
TRBJ2-1 NA NA TRBV7-6 TGTGCCAGCAGCTCCCGTTTGGGGGGTCGGGACAATGAGCAGTTCTTC CASSSRLGGRDNEQFF
TRBJ2-7 NA few TRBV28 TGTGCCAGCAGCCGATCGGGCTACGAGCAGTACTTC CASSRSGYEQYF
TRBJ2-2 NA once TRBV5-1 TGCGCCAGCAGTGCGGGGAACACCGGGGAGCTGTTTTTT CASSAGNTGELFF
TRBJ2-2 NA NA TRBV28 TGTGCCAGCAGTTCCCCCGGAACAGGGAACACCGGGGAGCTGTTTTTT CASSSPGTGNTGELFF
TRBJ2-7 TRBD1 NA TRBV27 TGTGCCAGCAGGAGACAGGGCGTATACGAGCAGTACTTC CASRRQGVYEQYF
TRBJ1-1 NA once TRBV7-2 TGTGCCAGCAGCTTAGATCAGAGTTCGAACACTGAAGCTTTCTTT CASSLDQSSNTEAFF
TRBJ1-1 NA NA TRBV2 TGTGCCAGCAGCGTGACGGCCGCTAACACTGAAGCTTTCTTT CASSVTAANTEAFF
TRBJ1-5 TRBD1 NA TRBV5-1 TGCGCCAGCAGCTTATCGGGACAGGGTGGCCAGCCCCAGCATTTT CASSLSGQGGQPQHF
TRBJ2-3 NA NA TRBV6-5 TGTGCCAGCAGCCCTACGACAGGTTCAATCAATGCGCAGTATTTT CASSPTTGSINAQYF
TRBJ2-5 TRBD2 once TRBV29-1 TGCAGCGTCACCGGGACTAGCGATGGGACCCAGTACTTC CSVTGTSDGTQYF
TRBJ1-1 NA NA TRBV6-5 TGTGCCAGCAGTTACGAGAGCATGAACACTGAAGCTTTCTTT CASSYESMNTEAFF
TRBJ1-1 NA NA TRBV12-5 TGTGCTAGTGGTTTGCCCCGGACGGTAATGAACACTGAAGCTTTCTTT CASGLPRTVMNTEAFF
TRBJ2-2 TRBD1 NA TRBV19 TGTGCCAGTAGTGTCCGACAGGGTATTGGCACCGGGGAGCTGTTTTTT CASSVRQGIGTGELFF